Detailed here is one T cell receptor (beta chain). The target antigen is unknown. The record originates from a study of a mutant IDH1 vaccine in newly diagnosed glioma. Using immunoSEQ multiplex PCR, the repertoire was profiled, and TCRdb retains in-frame clones only, with some absent. The sample includes about 92,000 clones, approximately 83% of them seen just once. The time point here: baseline, week 1 (first vaccination visit). Treatment defined: pre-vaccination baseline after standard-of-care therapy. Germline V gives CDR1 SGHTA, CDR2 FQGNSA. The CDR3 totals 12 residues. Trimming stripped 2 bases from V and 8 bases from J, with 9 bases between. Study-wide results and limits: The occurrence of vaccine-induced immune responses was seen in 93.3% of patients.

Sample: PBMCs, taken from a glioma patient treated with radiotherapy, temozolomide or both. The TCR originated in a woman aged 45-60 years with glioma. V usage is TRBV7-2 and J usage is TRBJ1-2; D gene ambiguous. This CDR3 reads CASSLLVTGYTF. CDR3 sequence (DNA): TGTGCCAGCAGCTTATTGGTCACAGGCTACACCTTC.